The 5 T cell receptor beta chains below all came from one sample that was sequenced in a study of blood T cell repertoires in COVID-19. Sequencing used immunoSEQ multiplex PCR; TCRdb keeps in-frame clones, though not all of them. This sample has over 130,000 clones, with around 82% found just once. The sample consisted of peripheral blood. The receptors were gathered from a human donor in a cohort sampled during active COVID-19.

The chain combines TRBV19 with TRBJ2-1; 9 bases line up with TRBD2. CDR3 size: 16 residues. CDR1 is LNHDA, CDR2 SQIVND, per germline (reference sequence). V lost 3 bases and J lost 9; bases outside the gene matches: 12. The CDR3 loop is CASSITGTSTSGEQFF. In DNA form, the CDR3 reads TGTGCCAGTAGTATTACCGGGACTAGCACTTCGGGTGAGCAGTTCTTC. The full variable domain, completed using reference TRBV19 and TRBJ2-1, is DGGITQSPKYLFRKEGQNVTLSCEQNLNHDAMYWYRQDPGQGLRLIYYSQIVNDFQKGDIAEGYSVSREKKESFPLTVTSAQKNPTAFYLCASSITGTSTSGEQFFGPGTRLTVL.

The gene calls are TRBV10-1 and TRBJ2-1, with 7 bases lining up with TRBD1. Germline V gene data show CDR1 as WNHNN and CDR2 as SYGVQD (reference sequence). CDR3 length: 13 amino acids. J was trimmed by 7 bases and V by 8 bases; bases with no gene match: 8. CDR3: CASGETGMNEQFF. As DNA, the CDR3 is TGCGCCAGCGGGGAGACAGGGATGAATGAGCAGTTCTTC.

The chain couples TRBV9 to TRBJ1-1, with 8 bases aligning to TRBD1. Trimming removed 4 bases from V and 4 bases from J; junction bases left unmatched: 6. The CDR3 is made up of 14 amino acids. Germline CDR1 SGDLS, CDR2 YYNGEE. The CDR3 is CASSPTGGSTEAFF. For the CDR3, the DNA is TGTGCCAGCAGCCCCACAGGGGGGAGCACTGAAGCTTTCTTT.

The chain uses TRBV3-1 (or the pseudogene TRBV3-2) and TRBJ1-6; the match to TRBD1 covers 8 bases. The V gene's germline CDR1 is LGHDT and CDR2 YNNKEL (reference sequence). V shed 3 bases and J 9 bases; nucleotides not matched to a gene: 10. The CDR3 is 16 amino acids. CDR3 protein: CASSHAQGALFSPLHF. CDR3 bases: TGTGCCAGCAGCCACGCGCAGGGGGCCCTCTTTTCACCCCTCCACTTT.

CDR3 amino acids: CASLREGHGTDTQYF. DNA of the CDR3: TGCGCCAGCCTACGGGAGGGACACGGCACAGATACGCAGTATTTT. The V gene is TRBV5-1, the J gene TRBJ2-3; 8 bases are a match to TRBD2. The V and J ends lost 7 bases and 1 base, in that order; junction bases with no gene match: 8. Germline V CDR1 and CDR2: SGHRS, YFSETQ. CDR3 length: 15 amino acids.